Following are 16 T cell receptor beta chains from one sample sequenced in a study of shared clonotypes between healthy human individuals. TCRdb keeps only in-frame clones here, not all; method: immunoSEQ multiplex PCR. The top ten hold roughly 13% of the sample, which has about 480,000 clones, 70% to 80% seen once. The sample comprised PBMCs. The receptors come from a woman aged 40-49 years in good health. Some clones in this sample may be carry-over from other donors' samples.

V gene TRBV5-4 combines with J gene TRBJ2-7, with no clear D. V gave up 0 bases and J gave up 2 bases, with 12 bases separating them. In germline, CDR1 is SGHNT, CDR2 YYREEE (reference sequence). The CDR3 spans 15 residues. DNA for the CDR3: TGTGCCAGCAGCTTGGCCGAGGCAGGAACCTACGAGCAGTACTTC. It codes for CASSLAEAGTYEQYF.

The chain employs TRBV15 and TRBJ2-7, with 8 positions matching TRBD1. Germline trimming cut 0 bases from V and 0 bases from J; bases unmatched to any gene: 10. Per the germline V gene, CDR1 is LNHNV and CDR2 is YYDKDF (reference sequence). The CDR3 totals 18 residues. The CDR3 nucleotides are TGTGCCACCAGCAGAGATTTGGGACAGGTTTACCCCTCCTACGAGCAGTACTTC. Translated, it gives CATSRDLGQVYPSYEQYF.

V usage is TRBV9 and J usage is TRBJ2-6; 7 bases are shared with TRBD1. Germline assignment: CDR1 SGDLS and CDR2 YYNGEE. The CDR3 extends over 18 amino acids. V lost 4 bases and J lost 0; bases outside the gene matches: 10. In nucleotides, the CDR3 is TGTGCCAGCAGCAATCGACAGGGCATCCTCTCTGGGGCCAACGTCCTGACTTTC. Its protein product is CASSNRQGILSGANVLTF. The whole variable domain, filled in from reference TRBV9 and TRBJ2-6, reads DSGVTQTPKHLITATGQRVTLRCSPRSGDLSVYWYQQSLDQGLQFLIQYYNGEERAKGNILERFSAQQFPDLHSELNLSSLELGDSALYFCASSNRQGILSGANVLTFGAGSRLTVL.

Written as DNA, the CDR3 is TGTGCCAGCAGCCAAGAACTCGGACGGCCCTACGAGCAGTACTTC. This sequence encodes CASSQELGRPYEQYF. V and J are TRBV14 and TRBJ2-7; no clear D. Between the trimmed V and J ends, which lost 0 bases and 2 bases, there was a span of 11 bases. Germline loops: CDR1 SGHDN, CDR2 FVKESK. This CDR3 is built from 15 residues.

The chain uses TRBV28 and TRBJ2-7; 7 nucleotides match TRBD2. Germline V gene data show CDR1 as MDHEN and CDR2 as SYDVKM. This CDR3 comprises 11 residues. V shed 6 bases and J 4 bases; nucleotides not matched to a gene: 0. Written as DNA, the CDR3 is TGTGCCAGCAGGGGGGGGTACGAGCAGTACTTC. This translates into CASRGGYEQYF.

Note on this clone: The sample has other DNA sequences that encode this CDR3 too. The chain combines TRBV30 with TRBJ2-7; 9 bases agree with TRBD1. This CDR3 is built from 11 residues. Germline CDR1 reads GTSNPN; CDR2 reads SVGIG (reference sequence). The V segment lost 5 bases and the J segment 6 bases; nucleotides outside the gene matches: 2. In DNA, the CDR3 is TGTGCCTGGGCGACAGGGGGCGAGCAGTACTTC. Its translation is CAWATGGEQYF. The whole variable domain, remainder taken from reference TRBV30 and TRBJ2-7, is SQTIHQWPATLVQPVGSPLSLECTVEGTSNPNLYWYRQAAGRGLQLLFYSVGIGQISSEVPQNLSASRPQDRQFILSSKKLLLSDSGFYLCAWATGGEQYFGPGTRLTVT.

Worth noting for this clone: This CDR3 is also generated by other DNA sequences in the sample. The rearrangement uses TRBV15 and TRBJ1-1; D unresolved. The CDR3 is 12 residues long. Germline loops: CDR1 LNHNV, CDR2 YYDKDF (reference sequence). V was clipped by 1 base and J by 3 bases, with 3 bases between them. CDR3 nucleotides: TGTGCCACCAGCAGAGGTTACACTGAAGCTTTCTTT. It codes for CATSRGYTEAFF.

The chain employs TRBV7-2 and TRBJ2-5; 8 bases are a match to TRBD2. The DNA end is more similar to TRBJ2-7, so the J call may be wrong. Germline V gives CDR1 SGHTA, CDR2 FQGNSA. The CDR3 has 14 residues. The CDR3 bases are TGTGCCAGCAGCTTACGTCGGGAGGGGTACGAGCAGTACTTC. It yields the protein CASSLRREGYEQYF.

The table lists this clone with a few counts. The rearrangement uses TRBV25-1 and TRBJ1-4; possible D gene TRBD1, 5 bases. V gave up 6 bases and J gave up 10 bases, with 18 bases separating them. CDR3 length: 14 amino acids. The germline V gene encodes CDR1 MGHDK and CDR2 SYGVNS. CDR3 nucleotide sequence: TGTGCCAGCAGCCGGGACGCGCCTAGAGGAAAACTGTTTTTT. Translated, it gives CASSRDAPRGKLFF.

In this sample, this clone turned up once. V gene TRBV7-9 combines with J gene TRBJ1-5, with D possibly TRBD1 on 5 matching bases. CDR3 length: 14 residues. V lost 4 bases and J 4 bases, leaving 11 bases between the germline ends. The germline gives CDR1 SEHNR, CDR2 FQNEAQ (reference sequence). The CDR3 nucleotides read TGTGCCAGCAGCTCAGACAGAACTAATCAGCCCCAGCATTTT. Its protein product is CASSSDRTNQPQHF.

The chain combines TRBV28 with TRBJ1-6; D remains ambiguous. This CDR3 contains 15 residues. Germline V gives CDR1 MDHEN, CDR2 SYDVKM. With 1 base removed from V and 8 bases from J, the gap between germline ends came to 12 bases. The CDR3 nucleotides read TGTGCCAGCAGTTTATATGGCGGCTCCTATTCACCCCTCCACTTT. It codes for CASSLYGGSYSPLHF. The complete variable domain, with remaining parts taken from reference TRBV28 and TRBJ1-6, reads DVKVTQSSRYLVKRTGEKVFLECVQDMDHENMFWYRQDPGLGLRLIYFSYDVKMKEKGDIPEGYSVSREKKERFSLILESASTNQTSMYLCASSLYGGSYSPLHFGNGTRLTVT.

The gene calls are TRBV9 and TRBJ2-1; the D is unclear. V lost 0 bases to trimming and J lost 10 bases, with 11 bases between them. CDR1 is SGDLS and CDR2 is YYNGEE in the germline V gene. This CDR3 has 13 residues. The CDR3 region has the DNA TGTGCCAGCAGCGTAGGGCGTACTACGGAGCAGTTCTTC. This encodes CASSVGRTTEQFF.

The chain employs TRBV25-1 and TRBJ1-5; no clear D. CDR1 is MGHDK and CDR2 is SYGVNS in the germline V gene. CDR3 length: 15 amino acids. The germline V and J ends were trimmed by 1 base and 1 base, with 8 bases remaining between them. The CDR3 DNA reads TGTGCCAGCAGTGAATCTAAAGGGAGCAATCAGCCCCAGCATTTT. It codes for CASSESKGSNQPQHF.

The chain uses TRBV4-1 and TRBJ2-7, with D possibly TRBD2 on 6 matching bases. V lost 4 bases and J 0 bases, leaving 16 bases between the germline ends. The CDR3 has 16 amino acids. CDR1 MGHRA and CDR2 YSYEKL come from the germline V gene. As DNA, the CDR3 is TGCGCCAGCAGCCCAGTTGGGGGGTCCTTCTCCTACGAGCAGTACTTC. Translated, it gives CASSPVGGSFSYEQYF.

J is TRBJ2-1 and V is TRBV14; D is possibly TRBD1 (5 bases). Trimming cost V 1 base and J 7 bases, with 11 bases left between them. CDR1 is SGHDN, CDR2 FVKESK, per germline. This CDR3 contains 14 residues. DNA of the CDR3: TGTGCCAGCAGCCAAGTAGACAGCCGGAATGAGCAGTTCTTC. Translating it yields CASSQVDSRNEQFF.

As regards this clone: Other nucleotide sequences in the sample specify the same CDR3. The chain is built from TRBV11-3 and TRBJ2-3; D is ambiguous. There are 13 residues in the CDR3. Germline-derived CDR1 and CDR2 are SGHNT and YENEEA. V shed 1 base and J shed 0 bases, with 2 bases lying between them. The CDR3 DNA is TGTGCCAGCAGCTTAGGAAGCACAGATACGCAGTATTTT. Its translation is CASSLGSTDTQYF.